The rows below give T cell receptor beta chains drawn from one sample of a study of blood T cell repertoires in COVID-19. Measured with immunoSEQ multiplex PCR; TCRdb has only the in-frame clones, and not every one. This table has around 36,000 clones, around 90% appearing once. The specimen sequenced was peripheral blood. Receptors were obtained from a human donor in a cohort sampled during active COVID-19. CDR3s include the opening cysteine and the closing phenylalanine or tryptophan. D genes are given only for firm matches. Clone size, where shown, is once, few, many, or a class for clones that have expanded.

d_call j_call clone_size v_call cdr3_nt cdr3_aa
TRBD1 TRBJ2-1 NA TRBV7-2 TGTGCCAGCAGCTTAGGGGGACAGGATTACAATGAGCAGTTCTTC CASSLGGQDYNEQFF
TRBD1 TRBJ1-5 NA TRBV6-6 TGTGCCAGCAGTTACCCGACAGGGAGGAGCAATCAGCCCCAGCATTTT CASSYPTGRSNQPQHF
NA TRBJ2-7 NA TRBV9 TGTGCCAGCAGCGGCCCGGGACTGACCTCCTACGAGCAGTACTTC CASSGPGLTSYEQYF
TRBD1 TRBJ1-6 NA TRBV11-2 TGTGCCAGCAGCTTAGTCCAGGGGGGCACACCCCTCCACTTT CASSLVQGGTPLHF
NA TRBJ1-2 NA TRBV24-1 TGTGCCACCAGTGATTTAAAGGGAGGAGGCTACACCTTC CATSDLKGGGYTF
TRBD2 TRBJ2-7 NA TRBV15 TGTGCCACCAGCACTGGACTAGCGGGAGTTGAGGAGCAGTACTTC CATSTGLAGVEEQYF
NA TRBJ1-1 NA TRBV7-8 TGTGCCAGCAGCTTCGTCGTGAACACTGAAGCTTTCTTT CASSFVVNTEAFF
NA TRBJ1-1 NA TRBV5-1 TGCGCCAGCAGCTTAGGGGCCGGGAACACTGAAGCTTTCTTT CASSLGAGNTEAFF
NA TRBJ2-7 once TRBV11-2 TGTGCCAGCAGGCTTAGCGGCAGCTCCTACGAGCAGTACTTC CASRLSGSSYEQYF
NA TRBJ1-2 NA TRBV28 TGTGCCAGCAGTTTGACCCTCCAGGGTAGCTATGGCTACACCTTC CASSLTLQGSYGYTF
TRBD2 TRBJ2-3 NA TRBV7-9 TGTGCCAGCAGCCGGACTAGCGGGATTAGGGGAGATACGCAGTATTTT CASSRTSGIRGDTQYF
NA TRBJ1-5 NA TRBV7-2 TGTGCCAGCAGCCCTACTCGGTCTATCGGGCAGCCCCAGCATTTT CASSPTRSIGQPQHF
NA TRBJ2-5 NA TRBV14 TGTGCCAGCAGCCGCCTCAGGCAAGCACTCGACGAGACCCAGTACTTC CASSRLRQALDETQYF
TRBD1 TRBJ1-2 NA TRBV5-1 TGCGCCAGCAGCATGGGACAGGCCCTTTCCGGCTACACCTTC CASSMGQALSGYTF
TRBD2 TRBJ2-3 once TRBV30 TGTGCCTGTCTAAGGACTAGCGGGGTACTAGATACGCAGTATTTT CACLRTSGVLDTQYF
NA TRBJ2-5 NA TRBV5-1 TGCGCCAGCAGCTTCGGACAGCTCCAAGAGACCCAGTACTTC CASSFGQLQETQYF
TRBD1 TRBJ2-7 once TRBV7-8 TGTGCCAGCAGCTTAGCCAGTGGACAGGGGTCGTACGAGCAGTACTTC CASSLASGQGSYEQYF
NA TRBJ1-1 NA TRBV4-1 TGCGCCAGCAGCCAGCAGCCGGAGGCATGGACTGAAGCTTTCTTT CASSQQPEAWTEAFF
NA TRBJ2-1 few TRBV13 TGTGCCAGCAGCTTACGCTATCGGAATGAGCAGTTCTTC CASSLRYRNEQFF
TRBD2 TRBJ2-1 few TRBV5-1 TGCGCCAGCAGCTTGGGACTAGCGGGCGCCTTCTACAATGAGCAGTTCTTC CASSLGLAGAFYNEQFF
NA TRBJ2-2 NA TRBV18 TGTGCCAGCTCACCACCGGTCGGACTGCGGGAGCTGTTTTTT CASSPPVGLRELFF
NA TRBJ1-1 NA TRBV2 TGTGCCAGCAGGGCAGGGAGGGGCACTGAAGCTTTCTTT CASRAGRGTEAFF
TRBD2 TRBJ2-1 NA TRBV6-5 TGTGCCAGCCTCGGGGGGAGGGAATACAATGAGCAGTTCTTC CASLGGREYNEQFF
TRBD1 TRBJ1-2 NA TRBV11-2 TGTGCCAGCAGCCCGTACACAGGGGGTGGCTACACCTTC CASSPYTGGGYTF
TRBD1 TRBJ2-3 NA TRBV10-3 TGTGCCATCAGCCCTGGACAGGAGTTCACAGATACGCAGTATTTT CAISPGQEFTDTQYF
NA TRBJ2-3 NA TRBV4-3 TGCGCCAGCAGCCAAGATGGAGGGTCAGATACGCAGTATTTT CASSQDGGSDTQYF
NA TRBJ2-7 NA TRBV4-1 TGCGCCAGCAGCTCCGGGACTTTGTCCTACGAGCAGTACTTC CASSSGTLSYEQYF
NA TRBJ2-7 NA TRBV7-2 TGTGCCAGCAGCTTATTTGGGCCGGGGGACGAGCAGTACTTC CASSLFGPGDEQYF
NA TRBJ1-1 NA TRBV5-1 TGCGCCAGCAGCTTGGGGCAGGGCTTGAACACTGAAGCTTTCTTT CASSLGQGLNTEAFF
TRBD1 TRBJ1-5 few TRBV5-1 TGCGCCAGCAGCTCAGGGGGCATCAATCAGCCCCAGCATTTT CASSSGGINQPQHF
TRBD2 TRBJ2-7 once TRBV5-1 TGCGCCAGCAGCGGAGCGGGAGGGCCCTACGAGCAGTACTTC CASSGAGGPYEQYF
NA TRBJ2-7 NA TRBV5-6 TGTGCCAGCAGCTTGGCCCCGGTTTCCCACTCCTACGAGCAGTACTTC CASSLAPVSHSYEQYF
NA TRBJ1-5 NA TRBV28 TGTGCCAGCAGGGCGGGGGGTAGCAATCAGCCCCAGCATTTT CASRAGGSNQPQHF
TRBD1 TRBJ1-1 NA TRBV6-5 TGTGCCAGCAGGGGACAGGGACCCAACACTGAAGCTTTCTTT CASRGQGPNTEAFF
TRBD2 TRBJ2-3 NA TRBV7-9 TGTGCCAGCAGCCCCGCGGAGGGAGGGCCAGCGGATACGCAGTATTTT CASSPAEGGPADTQYF
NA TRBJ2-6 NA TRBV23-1 TGCGCCAGCAGTCACTACAGGGTACCTGGGGCCAACGTCCTGACTTTC CASSHYRVPGANVLTF
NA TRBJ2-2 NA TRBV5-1 TGCGCCAGCAGCTTGGAGGAGGCCACCGGGGAGCTGTTTTTT CASSLEEATGELFF
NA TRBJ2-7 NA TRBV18 TGTGCCAGCTCACCACCTAACAGGGACGGGTACGAGCAGTACTTC CASSPPNRDGYEQYF
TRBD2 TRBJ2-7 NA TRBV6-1 TGTGCCAGCAGTGCCCTGGGGCGGCTAGCGGGAGCGGGAACCTACGAGCAGTACTTC CASSALGRLAGAGTYEQYF
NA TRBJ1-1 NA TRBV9 TGTGCCAGCAGCGTAGATATACTAAACACTGAAGCTTTCTTT CASSVDILNTEAFF
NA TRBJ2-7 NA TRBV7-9 TGTGCCAGCAGCTTAGAACTCTCCTACGAGCAGTACTTC CASSLELSYEQYF
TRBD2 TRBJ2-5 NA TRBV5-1 TGCGCCAGCACCCTGGCGGGGGAACTATTGATAGAGACCCAGTACTTC CASTLAGELLIETQYF
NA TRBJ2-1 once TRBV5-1 TGCGCCAGCAGCTTGGGTGCGGAGTCCTACAATGAGCAGTTCTTC CASSLGAESYNEQFF
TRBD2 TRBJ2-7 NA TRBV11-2 TGTGCCAGCAGCTCCAAATTAGCGGGAGGCTCCTACGAGCAGTACTTC CASSSKLAGGSYEQYF
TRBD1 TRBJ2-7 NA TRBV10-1 TGCGCCAGCGGGACAGGGGGCGTCAGGCAGTACTTC CASGTGGVRQYF
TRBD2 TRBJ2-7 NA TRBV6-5 TGTGCCAGCGGGAGACTAGCCGAGCAGTACTTC CASGRLAEQYF
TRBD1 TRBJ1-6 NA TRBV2 TGTGCCAGCATAACAGGGGTCAATTCACCCCTCCACTTT CASITGVNSPLHF
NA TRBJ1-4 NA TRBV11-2 TGTGCCAGCAGCTTAGTCACAGGGTTTGGTGAAAAACTGTTTTTT CASSLVTGFGEKLFF
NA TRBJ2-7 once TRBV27 TGTGCCAGCAGTTTATTCGCCGACAGGATCGGGCTCAGCGAGCAGTACTTC CASSLFADRIGLSEQYF
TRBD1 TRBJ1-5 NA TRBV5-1 TGCGCCAGCAGCCTTCAGACAGGGACCGGTCAGCCCCAGCATTTT CASSLQTGTGQPQHF
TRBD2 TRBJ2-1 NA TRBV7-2 TGTGCCAGCAGCTTAGCGGCGACTAGCGGGAGGTCTCACAGCTCCTACAATGAGCAGTTCTTC CASSLAATSGRSHSSYNEQFF
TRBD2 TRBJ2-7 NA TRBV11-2 TGTGCCAGCAGCCTAGGGACTAGTGTGTACGAGCAGTACTTC CASSLGTSVYEQYF
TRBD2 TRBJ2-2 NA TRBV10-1 TGCGCCAGCAGTGAGTCAACTAGCGGTCTCTTTTCGAACACCGGGGAGCTGTTTTTT CASSESTSGLFSNTGELFF